The clone carrying this T cell receptor beta chain was observed many times. Its target is unknown. This sample was included in a study of T cells in Graves' hyperthyroidism and ophthalmopathy. V was pared by 6 bases and J by 4 bases, with 10 bases between. The CDR3 is made up of 13 amino acids. CDR1 and CDR2 (germline): PRHDT, FYEKMQ (reference sequence). Study-wide points: Ophthalmopathy could be told apart from stable hyperthyroidism with a 13 V-J model. Most clonotypes expanded in thyroid above 0.001 were likewise present in blood.

Using RNA transcripts as the source, TCR beta CDR3 regions were amplified. The HTBI set primed first-round TCR CDR3 RT-PCR. Via MiXCR, TCRdb re-called the multiplex PCR reads, giving one row per CDR3 protein. The repertoire holds around 520,000 distinct CDR3 sequences, with approximately 14% as singletons. Sequences were obtained from blood. This chain uses TRBV13 with TRBJ2-1, with D unresolved. The receptor comes from a woman aged 35 to 49 with Graves' hyperthyroidism. CDR3 sequence reads: CASSQNSYNEQFF. DNA for the CDR3: TGTGCCAGCAGTCAAAACAGTTACAATGAGCAGTTCTTC.